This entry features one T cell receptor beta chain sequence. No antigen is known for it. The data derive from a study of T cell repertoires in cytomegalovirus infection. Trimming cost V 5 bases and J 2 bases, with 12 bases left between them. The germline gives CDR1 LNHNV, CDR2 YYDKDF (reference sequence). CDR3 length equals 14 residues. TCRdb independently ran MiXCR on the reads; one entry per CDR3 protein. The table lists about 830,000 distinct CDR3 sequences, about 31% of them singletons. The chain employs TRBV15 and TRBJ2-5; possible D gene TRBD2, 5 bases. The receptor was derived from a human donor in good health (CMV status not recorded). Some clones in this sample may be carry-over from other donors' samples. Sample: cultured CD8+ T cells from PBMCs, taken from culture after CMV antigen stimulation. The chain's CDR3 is CATSVRAAQETQYF. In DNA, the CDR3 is TGTGCCACCAGCGTGAGAGCGGCTCAAGAGACCCAGTACTTC.